What follows are 15 T cell receptor beta chains derived from one specimen sequenced in a study of OX40 agonist ivuxolimab in advanced cancers. The data were produced by immunoSEQ multiplex PCR, yet TCRdb's version contains in-frame clones alone and is incomplete. The table includes roughly 62,000 clones, over 80% detected once. The specimen comprised CD4+ or CD8+ T cells sorted from blood, sampled in a trial of the OX40 agonist ivuxolimab. These receptors all stem from an adult with an advanced solid tumor such as melanoma, head and neck, liver or kidney cancer.

The rearrangement joins TRBV5-5 to TRBJ1-2, with D uncertain. Germline CDR1 SGHKS, CDR2 YYEKEE (reference sequence). The CDR3 extends over 15 amino acids. V lost 4 bases and J 3 bases, leaving 16 bases between the germline ends. The CDR3: CASSPPRVEHYGYTF. The CDR3, as DNA: TGTGCCAGCAGCCCCCCGCGGGTTGAACACTATGGCTACACCTTC.

This clone appeared once. The rearrangement joins TRBV5-8 to TRBJ2-7, with no clear D. CDR1 and CDR2 from the germline V gene are SGHTS and YDEGEE. The CDR3 consists of 13 residues. Trimming took off 1 base at V and 4 bases at J, with 9 bases between the two ends. The DNA for the CDR3 is TGTGCCAGCAGCTTGCGGACCCCTTACGAGCAGTACTTC. Its protein product is CASSLRTPYEQYF.

This chain links TRBV13 with TRBJ1-3; D is ambiguous. The CDR3 covers 12 residues. The V gene's germline CDR1 is PRHDT and CDR2 FYEKMQ (reference sequence). Trimming shortened V by 5 bases and J by 4 bases, and 6 bases separated the two germline ends. CDR3 sequence reads: CASSLPGNTIYF. The CDR3 DNA is TGTGCCAGCAGCCTTCCCGGAAACACCATATATTTT.

The rearrangement uses TRBV9 and TRBJ1-1; D may be TRBD1 (6 bases). The CDR3 is made up of 15 amino acids. Germline CDR1 is SGDLS and CDR2 is YYNGEE. Trimming stripped 4 bases from V and 2 bases from J, with 15 bases between. The CDR3 nucleotides read TGTGCCAGCAGCCCCAGGGGACGAGGAAACACTGAAGCTTTCTTT. Its translation is CASSPRGRGNTEAFF.

V usage is TRBV7-8 and J usage is TRBJ1-1, with 8 bases that match TRBD1. V lost 4 bases and J lost 5; bases outside the gene matches: 12. Germline CDR1 SGHVS, CDR2 FQNEAQ. The CDR3 length is 16 residues. CDR3 bases: TGTGCCAGCAGCTCGCAATCGACAGGGGTAGCGACTGAAGCTTTCTTT. This codes for CASSSQSTGVATEAFF.

The J gene is TRBJ2-1, the V gene TRBV7-9, with D hard to call. The germline V and J ends were trimmed by 2 bases and 6 bases, with 2 bases remaining between them. Germline lookup yields CDR1 SEHNR and CDR2 FQNEAQ (reference sequence). The CDR3 has 11 residues. This CDR3 reads CASSLPNEQFF. CDR3 sequence (DNA): TGTGCCAGCAGCTTACCCAATGAGCAGTTCTTC.

This sequence joins TRBV7-9 and TRBJ2-6; maybe TRBD1 (6 bases). Germline V lookup: CDR1 SEHNR, CDR2 FQNEAQ (reference sequence). Trimming took off 5 bases at V and 4 bases at J, with 9 bases between the two ends. CDR3 length: 14 amino acids. CDR3 amino acids: CASSTGFGANVLTF. The CDR3 DNA sequence: TGTGCCAGCAGCACAGGGTTCGGGGCCAACGTCCTGACTTTC.

This chain connects TRBV2 to TRBJ1-2; tentative D call: TRBD1 (5 bases). Germline CDR1 reads SNHLY; CDR2 reads FYNNEI. The CDR3 length is 14 residues. Trimming shortened V by 5 bases and J by 0 bases, and 10 bases separated the two germline ends. CDR3 DNA: TGTGCCAGCAGTTGGACACCAACTAACTATGGCTACACCTTC. As protein: CASSWTPTNYGYTF.

This clone was observed once. V is TRBV11-2 and J is TRBJ1-1; the D gene is possibly TRBD1 (5 bases). V was trimmed by 5 bases and J by 4 bases, leaving 14 bases between them. CDR1 and CDR2 from the germline V gene are SGHAT and FQNNGV. The CDR3 extends over 14 amino acids. CDR3 coding DNA: TGTGCCAGCAGCCGCAGACAGACGGCCACTGAAGCTTTCTTT. Translation gives CASSRRQTATEAFF. The variable domain in full, completed from reference TRBV11-2 and TRBJ1-1, reads EAGVAQSPRYKIIEKRQSVAFWCNPISGHATLYWYQQILGQGPKLLIQFQNNGVVDDSQLPKDRFSAERLKGVDSTLKIQPAKLEDSAVYLCASSRRQTATEAFFGQGTRLTVV.

By its share, this clone is medium-sized. The chain is built from TRBV28 and TRBJ1-2, with TRBD1 matching over 9 bases. Germline-derived CDR1 and CDR2 are MDHEN and SYDVKM. This CDR3 is built from 14 residues. J gave up 4 bases and V 7 bases, and 7 bases lay outside the gene matches. CDR3 sequence: CASILQGAVYGYTF. The CDR3 nucleotides read TGTGCCAGCATCTTACAGGGGGCTGTCTATGGCTACACCTTC.

This chain connects TRBV25-1 to TRBJ2-5, with TRBD2 as a possible D gene (6 bases). The V gene's germline CDR1 is MGHDK and CDR2 SYGVNS. V was pared by 7 bases and J by 2 bases, with 17 bases between. This CDR3 is 15 amino acids long. The CDR3 sequence is CASTYSRDFQETQYF. For the CDR3, the DNA is TGTGCCAGCACCTACAGTCGGGACTTTCAAGAGACCCAGTACTTC.

The chain has TRBV27 and TRBJ2-7; 9 positions agree with TRBD1. After removal of 9 bases from V and 3 bases from J, the junction contained 12 bases not matched to a gene. Germline-derived CDR1 and CDR2 are MNHEY and SMNVEV (reference sequence). The CDR3 consists of 15 residues. CDR3 sequence reads: CASQTQDRGNYEQYF. The CDR3 region has the DNA TGTGCCAGTCAAACACAGGACAGGGGAAACTACGAGCAGTACTTC.

The CDR3 sequence is CASSRDRAAGNTIYF. As DNA, the CDR3 is TGTGCCAGCAGCAGGGACAGGGCAGCCGGAAACACCATATATTTT. V and J are TRBV5-6 and TRBJ1-3; 9 bases line up with TRBD1. Per the germline V gene, CDR1 is SGHDT and CDR2 is YYEEEE. The CDR3 consists of 15 residues. The V and J ends lost 4 bases and 4 bases, in that order; junction bases with no gene match: 6.

This clone occurred once. The chain joins TRBV7-3 to TRBJ1-2; 8 bases are shared with TRBD1. In germline, CDR1 is SGHTA, CDR2 FQGTGA. Unmatched junction bases numbered 5, after V lost 5 bases and J lost 3 bases. This CDR3 comprises 14 residues. The CDR3 is CASSPGQGDYGYTF. The CDR3 DNA follows: TGTGCCAGCAGCCCCGGACAGGGTGACTATGGCTACACCTTC.

This chain joins TRBV28 and TRBJ2-1; 9 bases are shared with TRBD2. Germline CDR1 reads MDHEN; CDR2 reads SYDVKM. Trimming cost V 4 bases and J 7 bases; bases outside gene matches: 11. The CDR3 covers 16 residues. CDR3 DNA sequence: TGTGCCAGCAGTTACGGGGGACTAGCAAGGGTAAATGAGCAGTTCTTC. Encoded protein: CASSYGGLARVNEQFF.